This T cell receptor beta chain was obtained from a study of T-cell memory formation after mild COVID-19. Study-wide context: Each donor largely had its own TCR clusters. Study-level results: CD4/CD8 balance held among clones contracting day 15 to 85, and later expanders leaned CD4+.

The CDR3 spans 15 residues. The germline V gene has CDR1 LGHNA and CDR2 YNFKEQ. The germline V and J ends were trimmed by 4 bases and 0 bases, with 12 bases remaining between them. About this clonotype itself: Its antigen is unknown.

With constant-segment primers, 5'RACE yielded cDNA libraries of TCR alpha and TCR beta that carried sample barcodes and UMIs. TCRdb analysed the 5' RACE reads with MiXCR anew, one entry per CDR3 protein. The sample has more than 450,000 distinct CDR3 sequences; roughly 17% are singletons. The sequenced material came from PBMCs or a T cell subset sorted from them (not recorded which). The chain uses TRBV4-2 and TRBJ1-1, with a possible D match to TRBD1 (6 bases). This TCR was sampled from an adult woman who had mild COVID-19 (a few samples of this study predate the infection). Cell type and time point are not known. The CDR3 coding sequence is TGTGCCAGCAGCCCTTACGGACAGATGAACACTGAAGCTTTCTTT. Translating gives CASSPYGQMNTEAFF.